This TCR beta chain is drawn from a study of Ad26.COV2.S vaccination and SARS-CoV-2 variants. Measured with immunoSEQ multiplex PCR; TCRdb has only the in-frame clones, and not every one. The sample carries roughly 420,000 clones, approximately 88% recorded once. Specified treatment: some 19 received Ad26.COV2.S at low or high dose, single or two shots; several received placebo; per-sample allocation not given. The investigators took samples on day 63 after the first vaccine or placebo injection. Germline CDR1 and CDR2: LGHNA and YSLEER. CDR3 length equals 13 residues. V was clipped by 3 bases and J by 5 bases, with 10 bases between them.

Sequenced material: peripheral blood, taken in a trial of Ad26.COV2.S vaccine versus placebo. The source of this sequence is a person between 18 and 65 years old who received the Ad26.COV2.S COVID-19 vaccine or a placebo. V gene TRBV4-3 combines with J gene TRBJ1-1; D is unresolved. The CDR3 bases are TGCGCCAGCAGCCAGGTCCTCGCTACTGAAGCTTTCTTT. As protein: CASSQVLATEAFF.